The clone carrying this T cell receptor beta chain was picked up many times. Its cognate antigen is unknown. CMV status came from CD4+ IFNgamma after overnight CMV lysate stimulation. Four subsets defined by CD45RA and CD27 were sorted after CD3, CD4, CD8 and live/dead staining. This sample stems from a study of naive and memory T cell subsets. Germline values: CDR1 SGHTA, CDR2 FQGNSA. The CDR3 has 15 residues. Trimming removed 2 bases at V and 6 bases at J, with 14 bases between. Findings and limits, study-wide: Diversity fell and Gini index rose from naive through CM, EM, EMRA.

An equimolar mix of two oligonucleotides served as the beta constant-region primer for TRBC1 and TRBC2. Each CDR3 protein is one row after TCRdb ran MiXCR on the UMI-ligation and nested PCR reads. The data contain 81,000 or so distinct CDR3 sequences, about 7% of them singletons. The chain has TRBV7-2 and TRBJ1-5, with D uncertain. Sample: central memory CD4+ T cells from blood. This clonotype was sampled from a human donor in good health. The CDR3 region is CASSLRESGIQPQHF. CDR3 coding DNA: TGTGCCAGCAGCTTAAGGGAATCGGGTATTCAGCCCCAGCATTTT.